This T cell receptor (beta chain) comes out of a study of T cell responses to AZD1222 COVID-19 vaccine. A remark on this clone: Its target is unknown.

Study-wide findings and caveats: Of spike-specific TCRs, nearly half reportedly target regions left unmutated in variants. White British people made up most donors, females outnumbered males, and clonal diversity was possibly underestimated. Baseline serostatus was positive in only 5 to 7 AZD1222 recipients.

The CDR3 contains 20 residues. V lost 2 bases to trimming and J lost 9 bases; unmatched junction nucleotides: 19. Germline CDR1 reads MNHNS; CDR2 reads SASEGT. Produced via immunoSEQ multiplex PCR; TCRdb's table is partial and in-frame only. Among approximately 140,000 clones listed, 94% were seen once. The sample consisted of peripheral blood, taken on day 0 of AZD1222 vaccination. The rearrangement uses TRBV6-1 and TRBJ2-1; 13 bases map to TRBD2. This TCR was sampled from an adult in good health. The CDR3 bases are TGTGCCAGCAGTGAAATAACTGGACTAGCGGGAGTTTTCTCCGTCGGTGAGCAGTTCTTC. It codes for CASSEITGLAGVFSVGEQFF.